The clone carrying this T cell receptor beta chain has at least ten counts. This CDR3 is 14 amino acids long. Germline V gene lookup returns CDR1 SGHVS and CDR2 FQNEAQ. V lost 6 bases to trimming and J lost 0 bases, with 9 bases between them. The data derive from a study of T cells in Graves' hyperthyroidism and ophthalmopathy. Amplification of TCR beta CDR3 regions used RNA as the template. The HTBI primer set was used in a first-round RT-PCR of the TCR CDR3. TCRdb used MiXCR to reprocess the multiplex PCR reads, holding one entry per CDR3 protein. The data contain 300,000 to 450,000 distinct CDR3 sequences, roughly 13% of them singletons. Those with hyperthyroidism were 18 to 65 years old, newly diagnosed, and ill for under 2 months. Any patient presenting with uncontrolled infection, other autoimmune disease, pregnancy or lactation was left out. Diagnosis relied on clinical symptoms, serum thyroxine and TRAb, thyroid ultrasound and orbital computed tomography.

This receptor was identified in a woman aged 60-70 years with Graves' hyperthyroidism. V and J are TRBV7-8 and TRBJ1-5, with D uncertain. Material for sequencing was blood. The CDR3 loop reads CASSLRDSNQPQHF. In nucleotides, the CDR3 is TGTGCCAGCAGTTTAAGGGATAGCAATCAGCCCCAGCATTTT.